This TCR beta chain was documented in a study of shared clonotypes between healthy human individuals. At the level of the study: There were three CD4 naive, three CD4 memory, two CD8 naive and one CD8 memory plates per donor.

There were only Caucasian adults among the donors, and all lived in Nashville, Tennessee. Overall study results and limits: Some clonotypes were shared by all four sorted-subset donors, while others were not shared. The non-shared ones had lower generation probabilities than the shared ones.

Regarding this clone: Its antigen is not known.

Genomic DNA from each subset was divided evenly over several immunoSEQ plates. TCRdb's copy holds only in-frame clones and misses some; the assay was immunoSEQ multiplex PCR. The sample consists of some 2.4 million clones, 80% to 95% of them appearing once. Source material: naive CD4+ T cells from PBMCs. Subset of the sample: CD45RA+ positively selected. This sequence originates from a man between 18 and 29 years old in good health. Some clones in this sample may be carry-over from other donors' samples.

The CDR3 bases are TGTGCCAGCAGCTTGGGAGGGACAGCAAATCAGCCCCAGCATTTT. Its translation is CASSLGGTANQPQHF. This chain joins TRBV5-8 and TRBJ1-5; 7 bases are a match to TRBD1. The CDR3 covers 15 residues. Looked up from germline, CDR1 is SGHTS and CDR2 is YDEGEE. Losses at the gene ends were 0 bases for V and 4 bases for J; bases not matched to a gene: 4. Full variable domain (missing parts from reference TRBV5-8 and TRBJ1-5): EAGVTQSPTHLIKTRGQQATLRCSPISGHTSVYWYQQALGLGLQFLLWYDEGEERNRGNFPPRFSGRQFPNYSSELNVNALELEDSALYLCASSLGGTANQPQHFGDGTRLSIL.